This is a list of T cell receptor beta chains from one sample in a study of blood T cell repertoires in COVID-19. Profiled with immunoSEQ multiplex PCR; TCRdb holds only in-frame clones, not every one. The table records roughly 16,000 clones, just over 85% of them present only once. The sequenced sample was peripheral blood. These receptors originate from a human donor with active COVID-19. The donor label of this sample is uncertain. CDR3s include the opening cysteine and the closing phenylalanine or tryptophan. The D gene is left open where the match is weak. The listing skips clone size in some rows; elsewhere it reads once, few, many or a size class.

size,J,V,D,CDR3,DNA
NA,TRBJ2-2,TRBV9,TRBD1,CASSVGDSNTGELFF,TGTGCCAGCAGCGTAGGGGACAGTAACACCGGGGAGCTGTTTTTT
NA,TRBJ1-2,TRBV5-3,NA,CARSLADYSMRGRSWDYGYTF,TGTGCCAGAAGCTTGGCCGATTATAGTATGAGAGGCCGGAGCTGGGACTATGGCTACACCTTC
NA,TRBJ1-1,TRBV18,NA,CASSGKDIGTEAFF,TGTGCCAGCTCAGGAAAGGACATCGGCACTGAAGCTTTCTTT
NA,TRBJ2-5,TRBV18,NA,CASSPRDSGETQYF,TGTGCCAGCTCACCCCGGGACTCCGGTGAGACCCAGTACTTC
NA,TRBJ2-2,TRBV3-1/TRBV3-2,TRBD2,CASSLGLAGGRSTGELFF,TGTGCCAGCAGCCTGGGACTAGCGGGGGGGCGGAGTACCGGGGAGCTGTTTTTT
NA,TRBJ2-2,TRBV2,TRBD1,CASSVGTGGAGGELFF,TGTGCCAGCAGTGTGGGGACAGGGGGCGCCGGCGGGGAGCTGTTTTTT
few,TRBJ2-7,TRBV18,TRBD2,CASSPLSGEEQYF,TGTGCCAGCTCACCTTTAAGCGGGGAAGAGCAGTACTTC
NA,TRBJ2-7,TRBV21-1,NA,CASSKERGRTREQYF,TGTGCCAGCAGCAAAGAGCGGGGTCGGACTAGGGAGCAGTACTTC
few,TRBJ1-6,TRBV7-2,NA,CASSLAAVSPLHF,TGTGCCAGCAGCTTAGCAGCTGTTTCACCCCTCCACTTT
NA,TRBJ2-7,TRBV11-2,TRBD2,CASSLGLAGGRTYYEQYF,TGTGCCAGCAGCTTGGGACTAGCGGGGGGGCGGACGTACTACGAGCAGTACTTC
once,TRBJ2-3,TRBV28,TRBD1,CASSLWGQGASTDTQYF,TGTGCCAGCAGTTTATGGGGGCAGGGGGCGAGCACAGATACGCAGTATTTT
NA,TRBJ2-6,TRBV6-2/TRBV6-3,NA,CASSYLSGFTGANVLTF,TGTGCCAGCAGTTATCTCTCAGGGTTTACAGGGGCCAACGTCCTGACTTTC
NA,TRBJ2-3,TRBV6-6,TRBD1,CASSHLETGTAGYTQYF,TGTGCCAGCAGTCACCTAGAGACAGGGACGGCTGGATATACGCAGTATTTT
NA,TRBJ1-2,TRBV7-8,NA,CASSSRTVNYGYTF,TGTGCCAGCAGCTCTAGGACAGTTAACTATGGCTACACCTTC
few,TRBJ1-1,TRBV10-1,NA,CASSESTGGEAWGTEAFF,TGCGCCAGCAGTGAGTCGACTGGGGGGGAGGCTTGGGGCACTGAAGCTTTCTTT
NA,TRBJ1-4,TRBV15,NA,CATNNAGNNEKLFF,TGTGCCACCAACAACGCAGGGAATAATGAAAAACTGTTTTTT
NA,TRBJ1-2,TRBV7-2,TRBD1,CASSQQIGQGTYTF,TGTGCCAGCAGCCAACAAATCGGACAGGGAACCTACACCTTC
NA,TRBJ2-2,TRBV7-9,NA,CASSSHWNTGELFF,TGTGCCAGCAGCAGTCACTGGAACACCGGGGAGCTGTTTTTT
NA,TRBJ1-2,TRBV7-2,NA,CASSLNLVNLYGYTF,TGTGCCAGCAGCTTAAACTTAGTGAATCTCTATGGCTACACCTTC
once,TRBJ2-5,TRBV7-9,TRBD2,CASSLGGGDETQYF,TGTGCCAGCAGCTTAGGTGGGGGGGACGAGACCCAGTACTTC
NA,TRBJ1-4,TRBV5-5,TRBD1,CASSSGTGTTNEKLFF,TGTGCCAGCAGCTCGGGGACAGGAACAACTAATGAAAAACTGTTTTTT
NA,TRBJ1-5,TRBV12-3/TRBV12-4,NA,CASSLRQGQPQHF,TGTGCCAGCAGTTTGCGGCAGGGCCAGCCCCAGCATTTT
NA,TRBJ2-1,TRBV7-9,NA,CASSLFAVNEQFF,TGTGCCAGCAGCTTATTCGCGGTAAATGAGCAGTTCTTC
NA,TRBJ1-1,TRBV2,NA,CASSSEAFF,TGTGCCAGCAGCTCTGAAGCTTTCTTT
few,TRBJ1-5,TRBV7-9,NA,CASSLGWANQPQHF,TGTGCCAGCAGCTTAGGATGGGCGAATCAGCCCCAGCATTTT
NA,TRBJ1-1,TRBV6-4,NA,CASSAGENTEAFF,TGTGCCAGCAGTGCAGGGGAGAACACTGAAGCTTTCTTT
NA,TRBJ2-7,TRBV7-9,TRBD2,CASSLGGGAYEQYF,TGTGCCAGCAGCTTAGGCGGGGGGGCCTACGAGCAGTACTTC
NA,TRBJ1-3,TRBV2,NA,CASSGGGLVSGNTIYF,TGTGCCAGCAGTGGCGGGGGACTAGTCTCTGGAAACACCATATATTTT
NA,TRBJ1-6,TRBV4-3,NA,CASSPGRGKGSPLHF,TGCGCCAGCAGCCCGGGGAGGGGAAAAGGGTCACCCCTCCACTTT
NA,TRBJ1-4,TRBV5-1,NA,CASSLVAATNEKLFF,TGCGCCAGCAGCTTGGTGGCAGCAACTAATGAAAAACTGTTTTTT
once,TRBJ1-6,TRBV19,NA,CASTRRDTNSPLHF,TGTGCCAGTACCCGCCGGGACACTAATTCACCCCTCCACTTT
NA,TRBJ2-7,TRBV20-1,TRBD2,CSASRLAGGYEQYF,TGCAGTGCTAGTCGACTAGCGGGAGGATACGAGCAGTACTTC
NA,TRBJ1-1,TRBV6-4,NA,CASSRTGNTEAFF,TGTGCCAGCAGCAGAACGGGTAACACTGAAGCTTTCTTT
NA,TRBJ2-3,TRBV18,NA,CASSPLPGPNTDTQYF,TGTGCCAGCTCACCACTTCCAGGGCCAAACACAGATACGCAGTATTTT
NA,TRBJ2-3,TRBV2,NA,CASSEGGGPGNTQYF,TGTGCCAGCAGTGAGGGGGGAGGACCCGGGAATACGCAGTATTTT
NA,TRBJ1-2,TRBV5-6,TRBD1,CASSLAGTANYGYTF,TGTGCCAGCAGCTTGGCCGGGACAGCTAACTATGGCTACACCTTC
NA,TRBJ2-2,TRBV19,TRBD1,CASSAGLRTGNTGELFF,TGTGCCAGTAGTGCGGGTTTGAGGACAGGGAACACCGGGGAGCTGTTTTTT
NA,TRBJ1-2,TRBV20-1,NA,CSASLGGYGYTF,TGCAGTGCTAGTCTGGGGGGCTATGGCTACACCTTC
NA,TRBJ2-1,TRBV6-5,TRBD2,CASSYQAGGPDEQFF,TGTGCCAGCAGTTACCAGGCGGGGGGGCCGGATGAGCAGTTCTTC
NA,TRBJ2-3,TRBV24-1,TRBD2,CATSPFSGGALADTQYF,TGTGCCACCAGCCCCTTTAGCGGGGGGGCTCTGGCAGATACGCAGTATTTT
few,TRBJ1-5,TRBV4-1,NA,CASSQGRFPGSEPQHF,TGCGCCAGCAGCCAAGGGAGGTTTCCGGGCAGTGAGCCCCAGCATTTT
NA,TRBJ1-5,TRBV6-2/TRBV6-3,NA,CASSLLGGSASNQPQHF,TGTGCCAGCAGTCTGTTAGGGGGATCTGCGAGCAATCAGCCCCAGCATTTT
NA,TRBJ2-5,TRBV3-1/TRBV3-2,NA,CASSPGPSSETQYF,TGTGCCAGCAGCCCAGGGCCCAGTTCGGAGACCCAGTACTTC
NA,TRBJ2-7,TRBV15,TRBD1,CATSRDQGQGEHEQYF,TGTGCCACCAGCAGAGATCAGGGACAGGGTGAGCACGAGCAGTACTTC
NA,TRBJ2-1,TRBV19,TRBD2,CASSPSGVRPYNEQFF,TGTGCCAGTAGTCCGAGCGGGGTACGACCCTACAATGAGCAGTTCTTC
NA,TRBJ1-2,TRBV6-2/TRBV6-3,TRBD1,CASSYGTGIPPDGYTF,TGTGCCAGCAGTTACGGGACAGGGATTCCTCCGGATGGCTACACCTTC
NA,TRBJ1-2,TRBV6-6,TRBD1,CASSRTGTGRPSNYGYTF,TGTGCCAGCAGTCGGACCGGGACAGGAAGACCTTCTAACTATGGCTACACCTTC
few,TRBJ1-1,TRBV11-2,NA,CASSQQGNTEAFF,TGTGCCAGCAGTCAGCAGGGGAACACTGAAGCTTTCTTT
few,TRBJ2-3,TRBV11-2,NA,CASSLDGVGDTQYF,TGTGCCAGCAGCTTAGACGGGGTCGGGGATACGCAGTATTTT
NA,TRBJ1-2,TRBV6-2/TRBV6-3,NA,CASSYAGIWGYTF,TGTGCCAGCAGTTACGCAGGGATCTGGGGCTACACCTTC
NA,TRBJ2-3,TRBV24-1,TRBD2,CATRGIAGGTDTQYF,TGTGCCACCAGGGGAATAGCGGGGGGCACAGATACGCAGTATTTT
once,TRBJ1-5,TRBV27,NA,CASSSMTAYSNQPQHF,TGTGCCAGCAGTTCCATGACAGCTTATAGCAATCAGCCCCAGCATTTT
few,TRBJ2-7,TRBV6-5,NA,CASTVLGAPYEQYF,TGTGCCAGCACGGTATTGGGAGCGCCGTACGAGCAGTACTTC